Many counts were recorded for the clone carrying this T cell receptor beta chain. TCRdb re-derived calls from the RT-PCR reads in MiXCR, one entry per CDR3 protein. The table includes hundreds of thousands of distinct CDR3 sequences, 12% to 15% detected once. Germline V gene data show CDR1 as DFQATT and CDR2 as SNEGSKA (reference sequence). V was shortened by 3 bases and J by 3 bases, with 15 bases between the two germline ends. There are 14 residues in the CDR3. This rearrangement joins TRBV20-1 to TRBJ2-7; D uncertain. Sequenced input: memory CD4+ T cells from blood. The sequence derives from a female donor in good health, serving as a healthy control. The CDR3 reads CSASLTHSGYEQYF. As DNA, the CDR3 is TGCAGTGCTAGCTTGACTCATTCGGGCTACGAGCAGTACTTC.